The subject of this entry is one T cell receptor (beta chain). The antigen is unknown. 60 Vbeta and 13 Jbeta primers were used in PCR. Repertoires were generated with immunoSEQ multiplex PCR, while TCRdb's copy carries only in-frame clones and drops some. This sample has over 120,000 clones; 70% to 80% occur once, and the top ten carry about 2%. With 3 bases removed from V and 7 bases from J, the gap between germline ends came to 17 bases. This CDR3 spans 14 amino acids. Germline V lookup: CDR1 SGDLS, CDR2 YYNGEE. This record belongs to a study of cytomegalovirus exposure and HLA in healthy donors. General observations from the study: The likely origin of a cluster of highly shared sequence variants was a sequencing artifact. Exclusion applied to some V segments, including TRBV6-2 and TRBV6-3, as they were indistinguishable.

V gene TRBV9 combines with J gene TRBJ2-7; D possibly corresponds to TRBD2 (7 bases). This TCR was recovered from a woman aged 55-69 years in good health and CMV-seropositive. The sequenced sample was PBMCs. DNA of the CDR3: TGTGCCAGCAGCGGAGCCCGGGGGGCCGCGGAGCAGTACTTC. Its translation: CASSGARGAAEQYF.